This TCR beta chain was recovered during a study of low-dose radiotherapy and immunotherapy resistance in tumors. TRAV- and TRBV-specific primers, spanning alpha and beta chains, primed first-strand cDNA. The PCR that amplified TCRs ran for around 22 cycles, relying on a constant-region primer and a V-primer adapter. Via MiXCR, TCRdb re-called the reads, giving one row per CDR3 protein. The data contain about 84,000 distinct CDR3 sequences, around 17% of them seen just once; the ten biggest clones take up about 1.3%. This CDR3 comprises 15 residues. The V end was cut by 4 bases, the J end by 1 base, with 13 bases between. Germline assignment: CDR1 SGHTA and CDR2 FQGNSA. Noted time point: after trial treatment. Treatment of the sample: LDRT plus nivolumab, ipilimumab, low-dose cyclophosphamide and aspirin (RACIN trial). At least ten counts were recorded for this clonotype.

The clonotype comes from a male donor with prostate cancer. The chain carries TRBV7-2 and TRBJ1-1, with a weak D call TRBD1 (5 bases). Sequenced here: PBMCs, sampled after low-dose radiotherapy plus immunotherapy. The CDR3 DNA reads TGTGCCAGCAGCTCAGGTGGGGCGGCGAACACTGAAGCTTTCTTT. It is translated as CASSSGGAANTEAFF.